The present T cell receptor (beta chain) was sequenced within a study of blood T cell repertoires in COVID-19. For the study at large: T cells, B-cell-depleted T cells, or PBMCs supplied cDNA or gDNA.

Sequencing was performed with immunoSEQ multiplex PCR; in TCRdb, only in-frame clones are kept and a portion is missing. The sample has 65,000 to 85,000 clones, roughly 90% seen once. The CDR3 runs 13 residues. Trimming removed 6 bases from V and 6 bases from J; junction bases left unmatched: 6. CDR1 and CDR2 (germline): MNHEY, SMNVEV (reference sequence). Material: peripheral blood. This TCR was sampled from a human donor in a cohort sampled during active COVID-19. The V and J genes are TRBV27 and TRBJ1-1, with 8 nucleotides matching TRBD1. The CDR3 spells CASSLDRGAEAFF. The CDR3 DNA reads as TGTGCCAGCAGCCTTGACAGGGGCGCTGAAGCTTTCTTT.